This T cell receptor beta chain was observed in a study of early T cells in non-severe SARS-CoV-2 infection. The table lists this clonotype with many counts. TCRdb reprocessed the 5' RACE reads via MiXCR and lists one record per CDR3 protein. Here the sample spans about 80,000 distinct CDR3 sequences, 5% being singletons. In germline, CDR1 is MGHRA, CDR2 YSYEKL. This CDR3 comprises 16 residues. The V gene lost 4 bases and the J gene lost 0 bases, with 13 bases spanning the gap. The chain combines TRBV4-1 with TRBJ2-1; TRBD2 is a possible D gene (5 bases). This sequence originates from an adult who was a healthcare worker with PCR-confirmed SARS-CoV-2 infection or an uninfected control (not recorded which). Sequences were derived from whole blood, sampled at baseline. The CDR3 protein is CASSPERTLSYNEQFF. The CDR3 region has the DNA TGCGCCAGCAGCCCGGAGCGGACCCTCTCCTACAATGAGCAGTTCTTC.